This TCR beta chain appears in the sequencing data of a study of blood T cell repertoires in COVID-19. V was clipped by 7 bases and J by 7 bases, with 12 bases between them. CDR3 length: 12 residues. CDR1 SGHTA and CDR2 FQGNSA come from the germline V gene. Method: immunoSEQ multiplex PCR; TCRdb's copy keeps in-frame clones and lacks some. The repertoire holds fewer than 250,000 clones, with 65% to 90% as singletons. This clone has just one count. The receptor's source is a woman aged 65 to 85 with acute or convalescent COVID-19. Sequencing used peripheral blood. The gene calls are TRBV7-2 and TRBJ2-3, with D possibly TRBD2 on 5 matching bases. The CDR3 DNA follows: TGTGCCAGCACTCTATCGGGATATACGCAGTATTTT. Its protein is CASTLSGYTQYF.